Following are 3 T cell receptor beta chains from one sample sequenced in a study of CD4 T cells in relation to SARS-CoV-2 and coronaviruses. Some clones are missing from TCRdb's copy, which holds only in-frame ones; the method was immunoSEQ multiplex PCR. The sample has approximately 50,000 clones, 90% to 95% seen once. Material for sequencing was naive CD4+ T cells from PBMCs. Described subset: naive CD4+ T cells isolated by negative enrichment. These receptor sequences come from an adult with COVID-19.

The DNA for the CDR3 is TGTGCCAGCAGCTTGGACGGGTCCTACAATGAGCAGTTCTTC. This translates into CASSLDGSYNEQFF. The V gene is TRBV7-9, the J gene TRBJ2-1, with D unclear. V was shortened by 3 bases and J by 1 base, with 7 bases between the two germline ends. Germline CDR1 reads SEHNR; CDR2 reads FQNEAQ (reference sequence). The CDR3 is made up of 14 amino acids. The complete variable domain, with remaining parts taken from reference TRBV7-9 and TRBJ2-1, reads DTGVSQNPRHKITKRGQNVTFRCDPISEHNRLYWYRQTLGQGPEFLTYFQNEAQLEKSRLLSDRFSAERPKGSFSTLEIQRTEQGDSAMYLCASSLDGSYNEQFFGPGTRLTVL.

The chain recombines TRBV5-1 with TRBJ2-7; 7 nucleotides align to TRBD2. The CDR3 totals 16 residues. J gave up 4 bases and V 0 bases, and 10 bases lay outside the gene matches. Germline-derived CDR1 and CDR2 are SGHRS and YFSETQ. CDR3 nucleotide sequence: TGCGCCAGCAGCTTGGAGCCGACTAGCTCCTTTTACGAGCAGTACTTC. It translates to CASSLEPTSSFYEQYF.

CDR3: CASSRTDTQYF. CDR3 coding DNA: TGTGCCAGCAGCCGCACAGATACGCAGTATTTT. V and J are TRBV5-4 and TRBJ2-3, with D unresolved. V was trimmed by 4 bases and J by 1 base, leaving 1 base between them. CDR1 and CDR2 from the germline V gene are SGHNT and YYREEE (reference sequence). This CDR3 comprises 11 residues. Based on the CDR3 plus reference TRBV5-4 and TRBJ2-3, the full variable domain is ETGVTQSPTHLIKTRGQQVTLRCSSQSGHNTVSWYQQALGQGPQFIFQYYREEENGRGNFPPRFSGLQFPNYSSELNVNALELDDSALYLCASSRTDTQYFGPGTRLTVL.